Listed here are 26 T cell receptor beta chains from one sample, sequenced in a study of shared clonotypes between healthy human individuals. Some clones are missing from TCRdb's copy, which holds only in-frame ones; the method was immunoSEQ multiplex PCR. The table lists around 1,000,000 clones, 70% to 85% of them singletons. Source material: memory CD4+ T cells from PBMCs. Subset specified: CD45RA-negative fraction. The receptors were gathered from a young man in good health. Some clones in this sample may be carry-over from other donors' samples.

The J gene is TRBJ1-5, the V gene TRBV7-8, with a possible D match to TRBD1 (6 bases). This CDR3 comprises 17 residues. The V end was cut by 1 base, the J end by 4 bases, with 17 bases between. Germline V CDR1 and CDR2: SGHVS, FQNEAQ. The CDR3 DNA is TGTGCCAGCAGCTTAGTCTGGGAGAGGGGGAGAAATCAGCCCCAGCATTTT. Translated, it gives CASSLVWERGRNQPQHF. Together with reference TRBV7-8 and TRBJ1-5, the CDR3 gives the full variable domain: GAGVSQSPRYKVAKRGQDVALRCDPISGHVSLFWYQQALGQGPEFLTYFQNEAQLDKSGLPSDRFFAERPEGSVSTLKIQRTQQEDSAVYLCASSLVWERGRNQPQHFGDGTRLSIL.

Concerning this clone: Other nucleotide sequences from this sample produce the same CDR3. J is TRBJ1-5 and V is TRBV29-1; TRBD1 aligns across 8 bases. Germline CDR1 SQVTM, CDR2 ANQGSEA. The CDR3 is 13 amino acids. V gave up 3 bases and J gave up 3 bases; unmatched junction bases: 1. The CDR3 bases are TGCAGCGTTGAGACAGGGGACAATCAGCCCCAGCATTTT. It encodes CSVETGDNQPQHF.

This chain links TRBV7-2 with TRBJ2-7; the D is unclear. The J call could be wrong; TRBJ2-1 is a better fit for the DNA end. CDR3 length: 15 amino acids. Germline CDR1 is SGHTA and CDR2 is FQGNSA. The CDR3 region is CASSLQSESHSEQFF. CDR3 in DNA: TGTGCCAGCAGCCTACAAAGTGAAAGTCACAGTGAGCAGTTCTTC.

The V and J genes are TRBV2 and TRBJ2-1; tentative D call: TRBD2 (6 bases). Between the trimmed V and J ends, which lost 6 bases and 5 bases, there was a span of 11 bases. Looked up from germline, CDR1 is SNHLY and CDR2 is FYNNEI. The CDR3 loop spans 13 amino acids. DNA of the CDR3: TGTGCCAGCAGAAGGGACTTTAACAATGAGCAGTTCTTC. Encoded protein: CASRRDFNNEQFF.

The chain uses TRBV7-2 and TRBJ2-5; D may be TRBD1 or TRBD2 (6 bases each). Trimming stripped 5 bases from V and 5 bases from J, with 15 bases between. Germline loops: CDR1 SGHTA, CDR2 FQGNSA. The CDR3 contains 14 residues. CDR3 coding DNA: TGTGCCAGCAGCCCCGGGGGCAGGTCGGAGACCCAGTACTTC. Amino acid sequence: CASSPGGRSETQYF.

The genes are TRBV11-2 and TRBJ2-7; 9 bases are shared with TRBD1. Trimming at V came to 4 bases and at J to 6 bases, leaving 10 bases not matched to a gene. CDR3 length: 15 amino acids. The germline V gene has CDR1 SGHAT and CDR2 FQNNGV. CDR3 nucleotide sequence: TGTGCCAGCAGCTCCTCGGACAGGGGACGACTCGAGCAGTACTTC. Amino acids: CASSSSDRGRLEQYF.

The rearrangement joins TRBV5-6 to TRBJ1-5, with D perhaps matching TRBD1 (5 bases). Trimming stripped 1 base from V and 3 bases from J, with 8 bases between. This CDR3 is 14 amino acids long. From germline, CDR1 is SGHDT and CDR2 YYEEEE. CDR3 protein: CASSLLGDNQPQHF. In DNA form, the CDR3 reads TGTGCCAGCAGCTTGCTAGGGGACAATCAGCCCCAGCATTTT.

This clone was found once. The chain carries TRBV30 and TRBJ2-3, with D possibly TRBD2 on 5 matching bases. Trimming stripped 2 bases from V and 6 bases from J, with 18 bases between. This CDR3 has 15 residues. Per germline, CDR1 GTSNPN and CDR2 SVGIG (reference sequence). CDR3 nucleotide sequence: TGTGCCTGGAGTAACCGGGATCCCAATAAGGATACGCAGTATTTT. Translated: CAWSNRDPNKDTQYF.

This clone was picked up one time. The genes are TRBV6-1 and TRBJ2-7; D possibly corresponds to TRBD2 (7 bases). From germline, CDR1 is MNHNS and CDR2 SASEGT. V lost 1 base and J lost 3, with 13 bases in between. This CDR3 has 15 residues. The CDR3 DNA sequence: TGTGCCAGCAGTGAAGGGGGGGGCCCAATCTACGAGCAGTACTTC. It translates to CASSEGGGPIYEQYF.

This clone was detected only a few times. The rearrangement uses TRBV9 and TRBJ1-1; 8 positions match TRBD1. Trimming took 3 bases from V and 3 from J; bases not matched to a gene: 4. The CDR3 runs 14 residues. The V gene's germline CDR1 is SGDLS and CDR2 YYNGEE. The CDR3 nucleotides read TGTGCCAGCAGCGGAAAGACAGGGGACACTGAAGCTTTCTTT. This sequence encodes CASSGKTGDTEAFF. The whole variable domain, filled in from reference TRBV9 and TRBJ1-1, reads DSGVTQTPKHLITATGQRVTLRCSPRSGDLSVYWYQQSLDQGLQFLIQYYNGEERAKGNILERFSAQQFPDLHSELNLSSLELGDSALYFCASSGKTGDTEAFFGQGTRLTVV.

This clone was seen a handful of times. V usage is TRBV4-2 and J usage is TRBJ2-1; 12 bases line up with TRBD2. The CDR3 totals 17 residues. V lost 5 bases, J lost 0 bases, and 5 bases stayed unmatched. Germline V gives CDR1 LGHNA, CDR2 YNFKEQ. CDR3 protein: CASSLGTSGSSYNEQFF. The CDR3 nucleotides are TGTGCCAGCAGCTTGGGGACTAGCGGGTCCTCCTACAATGAGCAGTTCTTC.

Remarks on this clone: Other DNA sequences in this sample translate to the same CDR3. The chain links TRBV7-2 to TRBJ2-7; the match to TRBD2 covers 9 bases. The CDR3 consists of 15 residues. J was trimmed by 6 bases and V by 5 bases; bases with no gene match: 11. Per the germline V gene, CDR1 is SGHTA and CDR2 is FQGNSA. The CDR3 sequence is CASSPQPGLAGEQYF. CDR3 nucleotides: TGTGCCAGCAGCCCACAGCCGGGACTAGCAGGCGAGCAGTACTTC.

The chain is built from TRBV6-1 and TRBJ1-1; 10 bases line up with TRBD1. Trimming at V came to 0 bases and at J to 0 bases, leaving 4 bases not matched to a gene. Germline V gene data show CDR1 as MNHNS and CDR2 as SASEGT. The CDR3 is 17 residues long. The CDR3 sequence is CASSEAGQGRLNTEAFF. The CDR3 coding sequence is TGTGCCAGCAGTGAAGCGGGACAGGGGCGTTTGAACACTGAAGCTTTCTTT.

V gene TRBV7-2 combines with J gene TRBJ2-7; D perhaps matches TRBD2 (6 bases). The CDR3 is 15 amino acids. Trimming pared 3 bases from V and 0 bases from J, leaving 12 bases between. The germline V gene has CDR1 SGHTA and CDR2 FQGNSA. The CDR3 DNA reads TGTGCCAGCAGCTTTGGAGGGGCCCACTCCTACGAGCAGTACTTC. This codes for CASSFGGAHSYEQYF.

The V gene is TRBV7-2, the J gene TRBJ1-2, with D hard to call. The CDR3 has 14 residues. Germline values: CDR1 SGHTA, CDR2 FQGNSA. Deletions cut 4 bases from V and 4 bases from J, with 13 bases between. The CDR3 spells CASSSDGSLYGYTF. The CDR3 DNA reads TGTGCCAGCAGCTCGGACGGAAGTCTCTATGGCTACACCTTC.

This clone was seen at least ten times. The rearrangement joins TRBV7-9 to TRBJ2-7, with D perhaps TRBD2 (6 bases). V was clipped by 4 bases and J by 3 bases, with 13 bases between them. The CDR3 is made up of 14 amino acids. Germline lookup yields CDR1 SEHNR and CDR2 FQNEAQ (reference sequence). The CDR3 reads CASSSRQTSYEQYF. CDR3 DNA sequence: TGTGCCAGCAGCTCCCGACAGACTAGCTACGAGCAGTACTTC.

This clone was counted a single time. The rearrangement links TRBV6-1 to TRBJ1-1, with D unclear. Germline loops: CDR1 MNHNS, CDR2 SASEGT. The CDR3 sequence is 13 residues long. V was trimmed by 4 bases and J by 4 bases, leaving 10 bases between them. CDR3 loop: CASSASRSTEAFF. The CDR3 region has the DNA TGTGCCAGCAGTGCGTCGCGGAGCACTGAAGCTTTCTTT.

The gene calls are TRBV5-5 and TRBJ1-4; D not certain. The germline CDR1 and CDR2 sequences are SGHKS and YYEKEE (reference sequence). This CDR3 comprises 16 residues. The V end was cut by 4 bases, the J end by 2 bases, with 15 bases between. CDR3 nucleotide sequence: TGTGCCAGCAGCCAGACCGGTCGGGTGACTAATGAAAAACTGTTTTTT. This encodes CASSQTGRVTNEKLFF.

The chain joins TRBV6-6 to TRBJ2-1; 12 bases are a match to TRBD2. V was pared by 5 bases and J by 7 bases, with 6 bases of the junction left unmatched. The CDR3 is 15 residues long. Per the germline V gene, CDR1 is MNHNY and CDR2 is SVGAGI (reference sequence). The CDR3 nucleotides read TGTGCCAGCAGTAGACTAGCGGGAGTTATAAATGAGCAGTTCTTC. It translates to CASSRLAGVINEQFF.

The V gene is TRBV6-1, the J gene TRBJ2-5; 10 bases align to TRBD2. The CDR3 length is 14 residues. Germline CDR1 reads MNHNS; CDR2 reads SASEGT. Trimming took 6 bases from V and 6 from J; bases not matched to a gene: 7. CDR3 nucleotides: TGTGCCAGCAGAAAGGGACTAGCGCAGCAGACCCAGTACTTC. The encoded protein is CASRKGLAQQTQYF.

Details on this clone: A far larger clone is just one base off, so this is likely a read error. The V and J genes are TRBV5-4 and TRBJ2-7; D ambiguous. Trimming removed 4 bases from V and 8 bases from J, with 16 bases in between. CDR1 and CDR2 (germline): SGHNT, YYREEE (reference sequence). This CDR3 has 13 amino acids. The DNA of the CDR3 is TGTGCCAGCAGCCTCTCCTCCATCCACAAGCAGTACTTC. As protein: CASSLSSIHKQYF.

The gene calls are TRBV28 and TRBJ2-6; possible D gene TRBD1, 5 bases. There are 15 residues in the CDR3. V lost 6 bases to trimming and J lost 4 bases, with 13 bases between them. Germline V gene data show CDR1 as MDHEN and CDR2 as SYDVKM. CDR3 loop: CASSSQALGANVLTF. CDR3 nucleotides: TGTGCCAGCAGCTCACAGGCTCTGGGGGCCAACGTCCTGACTTTC.

This clone has only one observation. Other DNA sequences in the same sample also yield this CDR3. V is TRBV28 and J is TRBJ2-7, with a possible D match to TRBD2 (6 bases). V was cut by 4 bases and J by 1 base, with 14 bases left in between. Germline V gene data show CDR1 as MDHEN and CDR2 as SYDVKM. This CDR3 has 15 residues. For the CDR3, the DNA is TGTGCCAGCAGTTCACCCCCCAGCGGGTCCTACGAGCAGTACTTC. Its translation is CASSSPPSGSYEQYF.

The chain links TRBV6-1 to TRBJ2-7; possible D gene TRBD1, 5 bases. This CDR3 has 14 residues. Germline lookup yields CDR1 MNHNS and CDR2 SASEGT. The V end lost 2 bases, the J end lost 6 bases, and 14 bases lay between the germline ends. This chain's CDR3 is CASSERPGRGEQYF. The CDR3 DNA is TGTGCCAGCAGTGAAAGGCCAGGGCGCGGCGAGCAGTACTTC.

The chain couples TRBV7-2 to TRBJ2-5, with 9 bases fitting TRBD1. The CDR3 has 14 residues. V dropped 5 bases and J dropped 5; count of bases not matched to a gene: 6. CDR1 and CDR2 (germline): SGHTA, FQGNSA. The CDR3 loop reads CASSVQGARETQYF. CDR3 coding DNA: TGTGCCAGCAGCGTACAGGGGGCCCGGGAGACCCAGTACTTC.

J is TRBJ1-1 and V is TRBV15; 9 bases map to TRBD1. CDR1 and CDR2 from the germline V gene are LNHNV and YYDKDF (reference sequence). J lost 4 bases, V lost 2 bases, and 5 bases had no gene match. This CDR3 is 15 amino acids long. CDR3 sequence reads: CATSRIGTGFTEAFF. The CDR3 DNA reads as TGTGCCACCAGCAGAATAGGGACAGGGTTCACTGAAGCTTTCTTT.